Listed here are 5 T cell receptor beta chains from one sample, sequenced in a study of PD-1 blockade in classical Hodgkin lymphoma. Clones were read by immunoSEQ multiplex PCR, and TCRdb kept only the in-frame ones, dropping some. There are about 53,000 clones in the sample; approximately 84% occur only once, and 16% lies in the top ten. Each patient relapsed following autologous stem cell transplantation, and prior brentuximab vedotin exposure differed. The sample consisted of peripheral blood mononuclear cells (PBMCs), taken at baseline. Source of these receptors: a human donor with classical Hodgkin lymphoma.

A single count supports this clone. This chain uses TRBV9 with TRBJ2-3; the match to TRBD2 covers 10 bases. Losses at the gene ends were 4 bases for V and 1 base for J; bases not matched to a gene: 6. CDR1 SGDLS and CDR2 YYNGEE come from the germline V gene. The CDR3 has 16 amino acids. DNA of the CDR3: TGTGCCAGCAGCATGGCCGGGACTAGCGGCACAGATACGCAGTATTTT. Amino acids: CASSMAGTSGTDTQYF.

V gene TRBV7-2 combines with J gene TRBJ2-2, with D unresolved. In germline, CDR1 is SGHTA, CDR2 FQGNSA. The V gene lost 5 bases and the J gene lost 0 bases, with 10 bases spanning the gap. The CDR3 is 15 residues long. In DNA, the CDR3 is TGTGCCAGCAGCCCCGACGGGTCGAACACCGGGGAGCTGTTTTTT. It specifies CASSPDGSNTGELFF.

The chain carries TRBV27 and TRBJ2-7; no reliable D call. The length of the CDR3 is 14 residues. Germline V gives CDR1 MNHEY, CDR2 SMNVEV (reference sequence). V was shortened by 6 bases and J by 2 bases, with 14 bases between the two germline ends. DNA for the CDR3: TGTGCCAGCAGGCCATTAGGATCGGCCTACGAGCAGTACGTC. Amino acid sequence: CASRPLGSAYEQYV.

V is TRBV19 and J is TRBJ1-6, with D unresolved. The CDR3 has 17 amino acids. V was trimmed by 1 base and J by 7 bases, leaving 17 bases between them. CDR1 is LNHDA, CDR2 SQIVND, per germline (reference sequence). CDR3 nucleotide sequence: TGTGCCAGTAGTATAGTCACTTTGAGGACTCGGAATTCACCCCTCCACTTT. Translating gives CASSIVTLRTRNSPLHF.

This sequence joins TRBV19 and TRBJ2-3; tentatively, D is TRBD1 (6 bases). V was trimmed by 3 bases and J by 5 bases, leaving 12 bases between them. Germline V gives CDR1 LNHDA, CDR2 SQIVND (reference sequence). This CDR3 spans 14 amino acids. The CDR3 DNA reads as TGTGCCAGTAGTATTGGCTCAGGGGTAGATACGCAGTATTTT. Its protein product is CASSIGSGVDTQYF.